These 10 T cell receptor beta chains were all obtained from the same sample, sequenced in a study of cytomegalovirus exposure and HLA in healthy donors. Use of 60 Vbeta and 13 Jbeta primers characterized the PCR. Profiled with immunoSEQ multiplex PCR; TCRdb holds only in-frame clones, not every one. The table lists roughly 100,000 clones, 83% of them singletons. The material sequenced was PBMCs. The receptors originated from a man younger than 30 in good health and CMV-seronegative.

The V call is TRBV11-3, the J call TRBJ2-1, with 16 bases fitting TRBD2. Looked up from germline, CDR1 is SGHNT and CDR2 is YENEEA. The CDR3 consists of 16 residues. The ends lost 6 bases at V and 7 bases at J; junction bases unmatched: 6. CDR3 sequence reads: CASRGTSGRAWNEQFF. The DNA of the CDR3 is TGTGCCAGCAGAGGGACTAGCGGGAGGGCGTGGAATGAGCAGTTCTTC.

CDR3 amino acids: CASRRPGLAGYEQYF. CDR3 nucleotides: TGTGCCAGCAGACGGCCGGGACTAGCGGGTTACGAGCAGTACTTC. V usage is TRBV28 and J usage is TRBJ2-7; 12 bases are shared with TRBD2. CDR1 is MDHEN, CDR2 SYDVKM, per germline. V lost 6 bases, J lost 4 bases, and 7 bases stayed unmatched. CDR3 length: 15 amino acids.

This clone was recorded once. The chain couples TRBV4-3 to TRBJ2-2, with D tentatively TRBD2 (6 bases). CDR1 and CDR2 from the germline V gene are LGHNA and YSLEER. The length of the CDR3 is 14 residues. The V and J ends lost 4 bases and 6 bases respectively, with 12 bases between them. The CDR3, as DNA: TGCGCCAGCAGCCTGGGCAGGGACTCCGGGGAGCTGTTTTTT. Translating it yields CASSLGRDSGELFF.

The chain recombines TRBV6-1 with TRBJ2-7; D gene ambiguous. This CDR3 spans 12 amino acids. Germline values: CDR1 MNHNS, CDR2 SASEGT. Trimming stripped 7 bases from V and 1 base from J, with 8 bases between. The chain's CDR3 is CASMKRSYEQYF. The DNA for the CDR3 is TGTGCCAGCATGAAACGGTCCTACGAGCAGTACTTC.

This clone was seen once. The chain has TRBV18 and TRBJ2-1, with D uncertain. With 1 base removed from V and 5 bases from J, the gap between germline ends came to 15 bases. The CDR3 extends over 16 amino acids. Germline-derived CDR1 and CDR2 are KGHSH and LQKENI. The CDR3 region is CASSPLDFSAHNEQFF. CDR3 bases: TGTGCCAGCTCACCACTAGACTTTTCGGCACACAATGAGCAGTTCTTC.

V and J are TRBV7-3 and TRBJ2-1; TRBD1 agrees at 7 bases. The CDR3 sequence is 16 residues long. V lost 5 bases to trimming and J lost 3 bases; unmatched junction nucleotides: 10. CDR1 is SGHTA and CDR2 is FQGTGA in the germline V gene. The CDR3 spells CASSLVGRTGYNEQFF. In nucleotides, the CDR3 is TGTGCCAGCAGCCTAGTGGGGCGGACAGGCTACAATGAGCAGTTCTTC.

The rearrangement joins TRBV10-1 to TRBJ2-7, with D possibly being TRBD1 (6 bases). Trimming stripped 1 base from V and 6 bases from J, with 16 bases between. The CDR3 has 15 amino acids. Germline lookup yields CDR1 WNHNN and CDR2 SYGVQD (reference sequence). CDR3 bases: TGCGCCAGCAGTGAGTTGGCAGGGGCGCTCGGCGAGCAGTACTTC. Amino acid sequence: CASSELAGALGEQYF.

A single count supports this clone. The chain recombines TRBV4-1 with TRBJ2-7; possibly TRBD1 for D (6 bases). The CDR3 has 14 amino acids. The ends were cut back, 3 bases at V and 6 bases at J, with 15 bases in the middle. Germline V lookup: CDR1 MGHRA, CDR2 YSYEKL. CDR3 loop: CASSQPGHFPEQYF. The DNA for the CDR3 is TGCGCCAGCAGCCAGCCGGGACACTTTCCCGAGCAGTACTTC.

The table lists this clone with a few counts. This chain links TRBV10-3 with TRBJ1-2, with D tentatively TRBD1 (6 bases). V was trimmed by 0 bases and J by 7 bases, leaving 12 bases between them. Germline CDR1 reads ENHRY; CDR2 reads SYGVKD. The CDR3 length is 14 residues. CDR3 amino acids: CAISESKQGGGYTF. The CDR3 bases are TGTGCCATCAGTGAGTCTAAACAGGGTGGTGGCTACACCTTC.

The V call is TRBV5-4, the J call TRBJ1-2; weak D call: TRBD1 (6 bases). Germline V gives CDR1 SGHNT, CDR2 YYREEE (reference sequence). V was trimmed by 6 bases and J by 4 bases, leaving 10 bases between them. This CDR3 has 12 amino acids. CDR3 nucleotides: TGTGCCAGCAACGACAGGCGCTATGGCTACACCTTC. Protein sequence: CASNDRRYGYTF.